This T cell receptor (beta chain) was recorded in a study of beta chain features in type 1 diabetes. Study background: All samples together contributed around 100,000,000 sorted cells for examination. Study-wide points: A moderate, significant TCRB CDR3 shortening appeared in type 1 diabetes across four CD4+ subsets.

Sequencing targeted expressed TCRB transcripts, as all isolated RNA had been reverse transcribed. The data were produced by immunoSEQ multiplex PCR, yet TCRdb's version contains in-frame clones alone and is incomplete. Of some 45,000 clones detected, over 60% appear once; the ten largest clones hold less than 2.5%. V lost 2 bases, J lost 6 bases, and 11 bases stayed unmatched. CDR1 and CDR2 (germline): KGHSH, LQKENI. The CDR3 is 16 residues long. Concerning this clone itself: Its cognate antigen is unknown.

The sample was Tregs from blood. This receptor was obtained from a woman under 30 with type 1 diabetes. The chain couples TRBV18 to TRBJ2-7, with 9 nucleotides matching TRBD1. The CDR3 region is CASSPIGGQGYIEQYF. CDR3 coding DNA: TGTGCCAGCTCACCAATAGGAGGACAGGGGTACATCGAGCAGTACTTC. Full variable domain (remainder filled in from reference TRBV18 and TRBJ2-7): NAGVMQNPRHLVRRRGQEARLRCSPMKGHSHVYWYRQLPEEGLKFMVYLQKENIIDESGMPKERFSAEFPKEGPSILRIQQVVRGDSAAYFCASSPIGGQGYIEQYFGPGTRLTVT.